Each of the 14 T cell receptor beta chains below was sequenced from the same sample in a study of tumor-infiltrating lymphocytes in primary liver carcinoma. Unsorted bulk tissue (roughly 19-31 mg) underwent RNA and DNA co-extraction. The input was 450 to 500 ng total RNA; TCR beta cDNA was made from it with a constant-region primer. What produced the TCR beta libraries was three nested multiplex PCR rounds using slightly modified ARM-PCR. Investigators reported that the first two PCR rounds, at 9 to 11 cycles each, used TRBV1-TRBV30 forward primers with a C-beta reverse primer. Each CDR3 protein is one row after TCRdb ran MiXCR on the multiplex PCR reads. Of tens of thousands of distinct CDR3 sequences in the sample, around 64% are singletons; the top ten hold approximately 54%. Sequencing was performed on liver tumor tissue from sampling region 2. This sample's subset: tumor region T2, inferior pole. These receptors originate from a man in his forties or fifties with primary liver carcinoma and hepatitis B virus infection.

Details on this clonotype: One end of the junction varies from germline; a read error may be responsible. The genes are TRBV7-2 and TRBJ1-2, with D unresolved. Germline V gene sequence: CDR1 SGHTA, CDR2 FQGNSA. This CDR3 spans 13 amino acids. CDR3 DNA: TGTGCCAGCAGCTCGGCGTGGCTAGAGGGCTACATCTTC. Translating gives CASSSAWLEGYIF.

Concerning this clonotype: A read error is likely, as this CDR3 ends without the conserved phenylalanine or tryptophan. No DNA is shown, since the ends of the CDR3 on it are uncertain; the CDR3 is the one TCRdb lists. V gene TRBV11-2 combines with J gene TRBJ1-2. The CDR3 extends over 13 residues, inclusive of both ends. Germline CDR1 is SGHAT and CDR2 is FQNNGV. The CDR3 sequence: CASSLTVNYGYTS.

The table lists this clonotype with a count of one. The CDR3 end shows no conserved phenylalanine or tryptophan, and so a read error is likely. The rearrangement links TRBV4-3 to TRBJ1-6; no firm D call. The CDR3 has 15 residues. Trimming left V 0 bases short and J 10 bases short, with 13 bases between. Germline V gene data show CDR1 as LGHNA and CDR2 as YSLEER. The CDR3 nucleotides are TGCGCCAGCAGCCAAGACAGATGGGCCAACTCACCCCTCCACTTA. This sequence encodes CASSQDRWANSPLHL.

About this clonotype itself: The junction differs from germline at one of its ends, possibly a read error. This rearrangement joins TRBV10-2 to TRBJ1-1, with TRBD1 as a possible D gene (6 bases). The germline V gene has CDR1 WSHSY and CDR2 SAAADI. This CDR3 region has 14 residues. The CDR3 sequence is CANKSGTRNTEAFF. CDR3 DNA sequence: TGCGCCAATAAATCAGGGACAAGGAACACAGAAGCTTTCTTT.

This clonotype showed up just a few times. This chain links TRBV27 with TRBJ1-4; TRBD1 aligns across 9 bases. Germline V lookup: CDR1 MNHEY, CDR2 SMNVEV (reference sequence). V trimming: 5 bases; J trimming: 8 bases; junction bases outside the gene matches: 6. The CDR3 loop spans 14 amino acids. The CDR3 DNA follows: TGTGCCAGCAGTACTTGGACAGGGGAAGAAAAACTGTTTTTT. It specifies CASSTWTGEEKLFF.

This clonotype was seen many times. The junction and the germline gene differ at one end; a read error may be behind it. The V and J genes are TRBV7-9 and TRBJ2-5; a possible D gene is TRBD1 (6 bases). This CDR3 contains 14 residues. Germline assignment: CDR1 SEHNR and CDR2 FQNEAQ (reference sequence). CDR3 nucleotide sequence: TGTGACAGCAGCTTATCCAGGGGAGAAGAGACTCAGTACTTC. It yields the protein CDSSLSRGEETQYF.

Worth noting for this clonotype: Compared with germline, one end of the junction differs, possibly owing to a read error. The chain joins TRBV5-6 to TRBJ2-5; no clear D. The CDR3 extends over 13 amino acids. Germline lookup yields CDR1 SGHDT and CDR2 YYEEEE. The DNA for the CDR3 is TGTTCCAGCAGCCCTACCACTCGGGAGACCCAGTACTTC. This encodes CSSSPTTRETQYF.

In its sample, this clonotype is medium-sized. The chain recombines TRBV11-1 with TRBJ2-5, with a tentative D call TRBD1 (6 bases). V lost 5 bases and J lost 5, with 12 bases in between. Germline V gives CDR1 SGHAT, CDR2 FQDESV (reference sequence). The CDR3 has 13 amino acids. In nucleotides, the CDR3 is TGTGCCAGCAGCCTTGGACAGACGGAGACCCAGTACTTC. Its translation is CASSLGQTETQYF.

On this clonotype: The junction differs from germline at one of its ends, possibly a read error. The chain couples TRBV10-3 to TRBJ2-2; TRBD2 is a possible D gene (6 bases). The CDR3 contains 12 residues. From germline, CDR1 is ENHRY and CDR2 SYGVKD. For the CDR3, the DNA is TGTGCCCTCACGGAGGGAGCCGGGGGGCTGTTTTTT. Translated, it gives CALTEGAGGLFF.

The gene calls are TRBV6-6 and TRBJ2-5; maybe TRBD2 (5 bases). Germline values: CDR1 MNHNY, CDR2 SVGAGI (reference sequence). Trimming shortened V by 6 bases and J by 5 bases, and 22 bases separated the two germline ends. The CDR3 is 16 residues long. CDR3 DNA sequence: TGTGCCAGCAGCTATCTTAGGATTAGCGAGCAGGAGACCCAGTACTTC. This translates into CASSYLRISEQETQYF.

For this clonotype: The CDR3 does not end in the conserved phenylalanine or tryptophan, so this is likely a read error. V is TRBV4-3 and J is TRBJ2-1, with TRBD2 as a possible D gene (6 bases). The CDR3 is 16 amino acids. Germline-derived CDR1 and CDR2 are LGHNA and YSLEER. V shed 4 bases and J shed 5 bases, with 18 bases lying between them. CDR3 sequence (DNA): TGCGCCAGCAGCCCTGCGGTACTAGCTCTGAACAATGAGCAGTTCTTG. Residues: CASSPAVLALNNEQFL.

As for this clonotype: A single base separates this from a much larger clone, so it may be a read error. The J gene is TRBJ1-2, the V gene TRBV7-9; D uncertain. This CDR3 has 13 residues. Germline V lookup: CDR1 SEHNR, CDR2 FQNEAQ (reference sequence). The CDR3 DNA reads as TGTGCCAACAGCTTAAGACCAATGGGTGGCTACACCTTC. Translated: CANSLRPMGGYTF.

The rearrangement joins TRBV29-1 to TRBJ1-1; D not certain. Looked up from germline, CDR1 is SQVTM and CDR2 is ANQGSEA. The CDR3 has 14 residues. The DNA for the CDR3 is TGCCGCGATGTTTGGATTGTGAAGAACACTGAAGCTTTCTTT. Protein product: CRDVWIVKNTEAFF.

Of note for this clonotype: The germline gene is not matched at one end of the junction; a read error may be the cause. The chain carries TRBV7-6 and TRBJ2-1; 11 bases fit TRBD2. Per the germline V gene, CDR1 is SGHVS and CDR2 is FNYEAQ. This CDR3 has 16 residues. CDR3 sequence reads: CASSFLAGGTYNEEFF. The DNA of the CDR3 is TGTGCCAGCAGCTTCTTAGCGGGAGGGACCTACAATGAGGAGTTCTTC.